A selection of T cell receptor beta chains follows, all from one sample in a study of cytomegalovirus exposure and HLA in healthy donors. This table comes from immunoSEQ multiplex PCR, and its TCRdb copy is limited to in-frame clones, with some not included. Its table lists 56,000 or so clones. Sequencing was done on a sample of PBMCs. These receptors were taken from a man in his forties in good health and CMV-seropositive. Both conserved end residues are part of each CDR3. Each record gives: J gene, D gene, V gene, CDR3 DNA, CDR3 protein. D genes are given only for firm matches.

TRBJ2-5,TRBD2,TRBV29-1,TGCAGCGCATTACTAGCGGGAGGGGGGGAGACCCAGTACTTC,CSALLAGGGETQYF
TRBJ2-5,TRBD1,TRBV7-6,TGTGCCAGCAGCGAGACGACAGGGGTGGTGACCCAGTACTTC,CASSETTGVVTQYF
TRBJ1-2,TRBD1,TRBV5-1,TGCGCCAGCAGCTTAAAAACCGGGACAGGGAACGCCGGGGGAGGCTACACCTTC,CASSLKTGTGNAGGGYTF
TRBJ1-1,TRBD1,TRBV11-2,TGTGCCAGCAGCTTCCCCGGGACAGGGGTGAACACTGAAGCTTTCTTT,CASSFPGTGVNTEAFF
TRBJ2-2,.,TRBV27,TGTGCCAGCAGCCAAGGGGCGAGCGGGGAGCTGTTTTTT,CASSQGASGELFF
TRBJ2-7,.,TRBV27,TGTGCCAGCAGTTTGGCAGGGACCTACGAGCAGTACTTC,CASSLAGTYEQYF
TRBJ2-1,TRBD2,TRBV5-1,TGCGCCAGCAGCTTGGTTACTAGCGGGAGCTACGATCAGTTCTTC,CASSLVTSGSYDQFF
TRBJ2-6,.,TRBV5-1,TGCGCCAGCAGCTTCCGTGAGGGGGCCAACGTCCTGACTTTC,CASSFREGANVLTF
TRBJ2-1,TRBD2,TRBV5-1,TGCGCCAGCGTCCGAACTAGCGGCCGCGGGGAGCAGTTCTTC,CASVRTSGRGEQFF
TRBJ2-2,.,TRBV7-9,TGTGCCAGCAGCCCGCTTGTGGGGGGTACGAACACCGGGGAGCTGTTTTTT,CASSPLVGGTNTGELFF
TRBJ1-2,TRBD1,TRBV20-1,TGCAGTGCTATGACAGGGGGCGGCTACACCTTC,CSAMTGGGYTF
TRBJ1-2,TRBD1,TRBV7-9,TGTGCCAGCAGCCACGGACAGGATAATGGCTACACCTTC,CASSHGQDNGYTF
TRBJ2-2,TRBD2,TRBV15,TGTGCCACCAAAGGCGGGGGGAAAGAGACCGGGGAGCTGTTTTTT,CATKGGGKETGELFF
TRBJ2-5,TRBD1,TRBV7-9,TGTGCCAGCAGCTTGGCAGGGGGAAAAGAGACCCAGTACTTC,CASSLAGGKETQYF
TRBJ1-4,.,TRBV30,TGTGCCTGGAGACGGAGAACAACTAATGAAAAACTGTTTTTT,CAWRRRTTNEKLFF
TRBJ2-7,TRBD1,TRBV28,TGTGCCAGCATCTTGGCAGGGGGCGGACACGAGCAGTACTTC,CASILAGGGHEQYF
TRBJ1-1,.,TRBV6-5,TGTGCCAGCAGTACTGGGGGGATATCCACTGAAGCTTTCTTT,CASSTGGISTEAFF
TRBJ2-3,TRBD1,TRBV4-1,TGCGCCAGCAGCCTAGGACCCGGGACAGGGACGGATACGCAGTATTTT,CASSLGPGTGTDTQYF
TRBJ2-1,TRBD1,TRBV18,TGTGCCAGCTCACCGCAAGGGGGCCATGAGCAGTTCTTC,CASSPQGGHEQFF
TRBJ1-2,.,TRBV7-9,TGTGCCAGCAGCACCAATCCAGGGTATGGCTACACCTTC,CASSTNPGYGYTF
TRBJ2-5,TRBD1,TRBV7-9,TGTGCCAGCAGCTCAGCCCGGGACAGGGACCAAGAGACCCAGTACTTC,CASSSARDRDQETQYF
TRBJ2-3,TRBD2,TRBV7-2,TGTGCCAGCACCTTTACCAGCGGGAGTGCAGATACGCAGTATTTT,CASTFTSGSADTQYF
TRBJ2-3,.,TRBV15,TGTGCCACCAGCAGAGACCAGGATACGCAGTATTTT,CATSRDQDTQYF
TRBJ2-7,TRBD2,TRBV19,TGTGCCAGTAGTATCGCCCTAGCGGGAGTCGAGCAGTACTTC,CASSIALAGVEQYF
TRBJ1-6,.,TRBV6-1,TGTGCCAGCAGTGGGCCCCAGGGATCCTATAATTCACCCCTCCACTTT,CASSGPQGSYNSPLHF
TRBJ2-2,.,TRBV29-1,TGCAGCGCCCGTTCGACAGTGACCGGGGAGCTGTTTTTT,CSARSTVTGELFF
TRBJ2-7,.,TRBV6-1,TGTGCCAGCAGTGAAGGGTGGAGCTCCTACGAGCAGTACTTC,CASSEGWSSYEQYF
TRBJ2-2,.,TRBV29-1,TGCAGCGTTGAATCTTATGGGCGCACCGGGGAGCTGTTTTTT,CSVESYGRTGELFF
TRBJ1-6,TRBD1,TRBV5-5,TGTGCCAGCAGCTTGACAGGGGGGAATAATTCACCCCTCCACTTT,CASSLTGGNNSPLHF
TRBJ1-2,TRBD1,TRBV4-1,TGCGCCAGCAGCCAAGATCCCGGACAGGGGACGATCTATGGCTACACCTTC,CASSQDPGQGTIYGYTF
TRBJ1-5,.,TRBV5-5,TGTGCCAGCAGCCCGACAGGCTCCAGAGATCAGCCCCAGCATTTT,CASSPTGSRDQPQHF
TRBJ2-5,TRBD2,TRBV19,TGTGCCAGTAGTACGACTAGCGGGGACAAGACCCAGTACTTC,CASSTTSGDKTQYF
TRBJ1-4,TRBD1,TRBV27,TGTGCCAGCAGTATACAGGGGGCACCTAATGAAAAACTGTTTTTT,CASSIQGAPNEKLFF
TRBJ2-7,TRBD1,TRBV28,TGTGCCAGCAGCCAAACGGGACAGGATTACGAGCAGTACTTC,CASSQTGQDYEQYF
TRBJ2-2,.,TRBV5-1,TGCGCCAGCAGCGCAATAGAGAACACCGGGGAGCTGTTTTTT,CASSAIENTGELFF
TRBJ2-2,TRBD2,TRBV5-1,TGCGCCAGCAGCTCGGTAGCGGGAGCGGACGGGGAGCTGTTTTTT,CASSSVAGADGELFF
TRBJ2-7,.,TRBV5-1,TGCGCCAGCAGCTCCCCCCCGGCACAGGAGCAGTACTTC,CASSSPPAQEQYF
TRBJ2-7,TRBD2,TRBV11-1,TGTGCCAGCAGCCTCCCGCGGGAGGGAGACCCCTACGAGCAGTACTTC,CASSLPREGDPYEQYF
TRBJ1-2,.,TRBV6-1,TGTGCCAGCAGTGAGGGGGTGTTGGACAGTTCCTATGGCTACACCTTC,CASSEGVLDSSYGYTF
TRBJ1-4,TRBD1,TRBV18,TGTGCCAGCTCACCGGGCGGGACAGGGGACCAAAAACTGTTTTTT,CASSPGGTGDQKLFF
TRBJ1-6,.,TRBV27,TGTGCCAGCAGTTTAGCCCGGGGAGGAGACTCACCCCTCCACTTT,CASSLARGGDSPLHF
TRBJ2-7,TRBD1,TRBV6-1,TGTGCCAGCAGGTGGGGGACAGGGGACTACGAGCAGTACTTC,CASRWGTGDYEQYF
TRBJ2-7,.,TRBV11-3,TGTGCCAGCAGCAAACAGGGTTCCTACGAGCAGTACTTC,CASSKQGSYEQYF
TRBJ2-7,TRBD1,TRBV18,TGTGCCAGCTCAGACGGACAGGCCTACGAGCAGTACTTC,CASSDGQAYEQYF
TRBJ1-1,TRBD1,TRBV7-9,TGTGCCAGCAGCCTGGGGACAGGGGGCGCCGTCACTGAAGCTTTCTTT,CASSLGTGGAVTEAFF
TRBJ2-7,.,TRBV2,TGTGCCAGCAGCGCTCATAGAAGCTCCTACGAGCAGTACTTC,CASSAHRSSYEQYF
TRBJ2-7,TRBD2,TRBV4-1,TGCGCCAGCAGCCAAGAAACTAGCGCCTTCTACGAGCAGTACTTC,CASSQETSAFYEQYF
TRBJ2-2,.,TRBV30,TGTGCCTGGAGTGTACGTCTAGGGAGTACCGGGGAGCTGTTTTTT,CAWSVRLGSTGELFF
TRBJ1-2,TRBD1,TRBV19,TGTGCCAGTAGTATAGACAAGACAGGGGTACCCTATGGCTACACCTTC,CASSIDKTGVPYGYTF
TRBJ2-7,TRBD1,TRBV18,TGTGCCAGCTCACCCGGGACAGGGTGGGACGAGCAGTACTTC,CASSPGTGWDEQYF
TRBJ2-3,TRBD2,TRBV6-5,TGTGCCAGCAGGGATACGGGGGGTGGAATAGATACGCAGTATTTT,CASRDTGGGIDTQYF
TRBJ2-7,TRBD2,TRBV19,TGTGCCAGTAGTTTGGGACTAGCCGCCTACGAGCAGTACTTC,CASSLGLAAYEQYF
TRBJ1-1,.,TRBV5-1,TGCGCCAGCCGTGTCCTGAACACTGAAGCTTTCTTT,CASRVLNTEAFF
TRBJ2-7,TRBD1,TRBV5-1,TGCGCCAGCAGCTGGGGGACAGCCAGCTCCTACGAGCAGTACTTC,CASSWGTASSYEQYF
TRBJ2-1,TRBD1,TRBV19,TGTGCCAGTAGTTCAGGACAGGGGGCTGAGCAGTTCTTC,CASSSGQGAEQFF
TRBJ2-7,TRBD1,TRBV13,TGTGCCAGCAGCGACAGGGGCGAACCCTACGAGCAGTACTTC,CASSDRGEPYEQYF
TRBJ2-1,TRBD2,TRBV28,TGTGCCAGCAGTTTGCCGGGACTAGCTGTGCAGTTCTTC,CASSLPGLAVQFF
TRBJ1-2,TRBD1,TRBV30,TGTGCCTGGTCGACAGGGAACTATGGCTACACCTTC,CAWSTGNYGYTF
TRBJ2-4,TRBD1,TRBV29-1,TGCAGCGTGGGTGGACAGGGGGGAAAAGACATTCAGTACTTC,CSVGGQGGKDIQYF
TRBJ2-1,.,TRBV30,TGTGCCTGGTACGCTCTCGGTGAGCAGTTCTTC,CAWYALGEQFF